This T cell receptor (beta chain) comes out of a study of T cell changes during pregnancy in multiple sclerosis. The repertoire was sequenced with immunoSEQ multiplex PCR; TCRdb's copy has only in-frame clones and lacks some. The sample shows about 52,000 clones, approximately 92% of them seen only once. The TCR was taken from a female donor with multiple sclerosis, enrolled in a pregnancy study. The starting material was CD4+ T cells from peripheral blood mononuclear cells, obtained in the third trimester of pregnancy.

The CDR3 loop reads CASSSLALGDWIGSPLHF. The CDR3 coding sequence is TGTGCCAGCAGCTCGCTAGCCCTTGGGGACTGGATCGGGTCACCCCTCCACTTT. The chain joins TRBV7-9 to TRBJ1-6; TRBD1 might be the D (5 bases). Trimming took 4 bases from V and 10 from J, leaving 26 bases between them. Germline-derived CDR1 and CDR2 are SEHNR and FQNEAQ (reference sequence). There are 18 residues in the CDR3. The full variable domain, completed using reference TRBV7-9 and TRBJ1-6, is DTGVSQNPRHKITKRGQNVTFRCDPISEHNRLYWYRQTLGQGPEFLTYFQNEAQLEKSRLLSDRFSAERPKGSFSTLEIQRTEQGDSAMYLCASSSLALGDWIGSPLHFGNGTRLTVT.